Listed here are 20 T cell receptor beta chains from one sample, sequenced in a study of T cells expressing NK-cell markers. For each CDR3 protein, TCRdb gives one entry from its re-call of the 5' RACE reads, without DNA. In total, the table holds 550,000 or so distinct CDR3 sequences. The sequencing sample was made of blood T cells: a sorted CD56 or NKG2C T cell subset, CD4+ or CD8+ T cells, or bulk PBMC T cells (not recorded which). These receptor sequences come from a man aged 18 to 30 in good health.

V is TRBV12-3 or TRBV12-4 and J is TRBJ2-1; absent DNA, TCRdb's TRBD2 call cannot be checked. The CDR3 extends over 17 amino acids. This CDR3 reads CASSPQLWAGVGNEQFF.

This chain links TRBV6-1 with TRBJ2-1; the TRBD2 assignment by TCRdb is unverifiable without DNA. CDR3 length: 15 amino acids. Germline-derived CDR1 and CDR2 are MNHNS and SASEGT. The CDR3 loop reads CASSPRLAGHNEQFF.

The V call is TRBV2, the J call TRBJ2-1; there is no DNA to check the TCRdb D call of TRBD2. Germline CDR1 SNHLY, CDR2 FYNNEI. CDR3 length: 15 amino acids. CDR3 sequence: CASTSGTSGINEQFF. Combining the CDR3 with reference TRBV2 and TRBJ2-1 gives the whole variable domain EPEVTQTPSHQVTQMGQEVILRCVPISNHLYFYWYRQILGQKVEFLVSFYNNEISEKSEIFDDQFSVERPDGSNFTLKIRSTKLEDSAMYFCASTSGTSGINEQFFGPGTRLTVL.

V is TRBV4-2 and J is TRBJ2-1; the TCRdb D gene call, TRBD2, has no DNA to confirm it. Per germline, CDR1 LGHNA and CDR2 YNFKEQ. The CDR3 consists of 18 residues. The CDR3 loop is CASSKEVAGEPSGNEQFF.

The J gene is TRBJ2-4, the V gene TRBV12-3 or TRBV12-4; TCRdb calls TRBD1, which cannot be checked without DNA. The CDR3 sequence is 15 residues long. The CDR3 loop is CASSLPGTGRNIQYF.

This sequence joins TRBV11-3 and TRBJ2-1; there is no DNA to check the TCRdb D call of TRBD2. The CDR3 is 15 residues long. The germline V gene has CDR1 SGHNT and CDR2 YENEEA. The CDR3 region is CASSPLLASYNEQFF.

This chain links TRBV5-1 with TRBJ2-5. CDR3 length equals 14 residues. CDR1 and CDR2 (germline): SGHRS, YFSETQ. CDR3 sequence: CASSILSIGETQYF.

This chain uses TRBV4-2 with TRBJ2-7; as DNA is missing, the TRBD1 call by TCRdb cannot be tested. CDR1 LGHNA and CDR2 YNFKEQ come from the germline V gene. This CDR3 comprises 15 residues. CDR3 in amino acids: CASSQTGGGPYEQYF.

The chain recombines TRBV12-3 or TRBV12-4 with TRBJ2-3; as DNA is missing, the TRBD2 call by TCRdb cannot be tested. CDR3 length: 13 amino acids. CDR3 region: CASRAGVIDTQYF.

The chain has TRBV4-1 and TRBJ2-1; there is no DNA to check the TCRdb D call of TRBD1. Germline CDR1 reads MGHRA; CDR2 reads YSYEKL. The CDR3 consists of 16 residues. CDR3 in amino acids: CASSQGDRGQWNEQFF.

The chain employs TRBV5-1 and TRBJ2-5; TCRdb selects TRBD2, and the lack of DNA leaves this call unchecked. There are 16 residues in the CDR3. CDR1 is SGHRS and CDR2 is YFSETQ in the germline V gene. CDR3 amino acids: CASSLGQRATQETQYF.

The chain employs TRBV20-1 and TRBJ2-1; TCRdb's assignment of TRBD1 cannot be checked, as there is no DNA. The germline gives CDR1 DFQATT, CDR2 SNEGSKA (reference sequence). The CDR3 extends over 15 amino acids. CDR3 residues: CSARGGWDTNNEQFF.

The rearrangement joins TRBV27 to TRBJ2-7; TCRdb outputs TRBD1, but without DNA this stays unchecked. The CDR3 totals 11 residues. The germline V gene has CDR1 MNHEY and CDR2 SMNVEV (reference sequence). The CDR3 sequence: CASRRGYEQYF.

The rearrangement links TRBV7-6 to TRBJ2-1; TCRdb outputs TRBD2, but without DNA this stays unchecked. The germline gives CDR1 SGHVS, CDR2 FNYEAQ. This CDR3 contains 16 residues. CDR3: CASSPREGFFYNEQFF.

This sequence joins TRBV7-2 and TRBJ2-3; TCRdb indicates TRBD1, and absent DNA this call remains unverified. Germline V CDR1 and CDR2: SGHTA, FQGNSA. The CDR3 contains 13 residues. The CDR3 region is CASSLERERTQYF.

The rearrangement uses TRBV28 and TRBJ2-2; TCRdb lists TRBD2, though no DNA is available to test this call. The germline gives CDR1 MDHEN, CDR2 SYDVKM. There are 17 residues in the CDR3. CDR3: CASSLRVLAGGTGELFF.

J is TRBJ2-7 and V is TRBV29-1. The CDR3 spans 11 residues. CDR1 is SQVTM, CDR2 ANQGSEA, per germline. CDR3 sequence reads: CSVPVGHEQYF.

The rearrangement joins TRBV20-1 to TRBJ2-1; as DNA is missing, the TRBD2 call by TCRdb cannot be tested. The CDR3 sequence is 17 residues long. Germline CDR1 reads DFQATT; CDR2 reads SNEGSKA (reference sequence). The CDR3 sequence: CSARDVGLAVLYNEQFF.

V usage is TRBV6-5 and J usage is TRBJ2-2; there is no DNA to check the TCRdb D call of TRBD2. Germline CDR1 reads MNHEY; CDR2 reads SVGAGI. This CDR3 contains 14 residues. The CDR3 loop is CASSYSRTSARVFF.

This rearrangement joins TRBV4-2 to TRBJ2-3; the D call from TCRdb, TRBD2, cannot be confirmed without DNA. Germline V gene sequence: CDR1 LGHNA, CDR2 YNFKEQ. The CDR3 covers 15 residues. The CDR3: CASSDSGREGDTQYF.